These T cell receptor beta chains were read from a single sample in a study of T cell changes during pregnancy in multiple sclerosis. Some clones are missing from TCRdb's copy, which holds only in-frame ones; the method was immunoSEQ multiplex PCR. The sample has about 60,000 clones; 92% are singletons. This material consisted of peripheral blood, taken in the first trimester of pregnancy. All receptors come from a female donor with multiple sclerosis, enrolled in a pregnancy study. Both conserved end residues are part of each CDR3. A D gene is named only where the DNA matches it firmly. Only part of the rows carry a size: once, few, many, or a class if the clone is expanded.

D: TRBD1; size: .; V: TRBV5-4; J: TRBJ1-1; DNA: TGTGCCAGCAGCTTCACAGGGGGCAACACTGAAGCTTTCTTT; CDR3: CASSFTGGNTEAFF
D: TRBD1; size: .; V: TRBV6-5; J: TRBJ1-6; DNA: TGTGCCAGCAGCCTGGACAGGGATTCACCCCTCCACTTT; CDR3: CASSLDRDSPLHF
D: .; size: .; V: TRBV11-3; J: TRBJ2-5; DNA: TGTGCCAGCAGCTTACAGGAAACCCAGGAACCGAAACGTTGTAAAGAGACCCAGTACTTC; CDR3: CASSLQETQEPKRCKETQYF
D: .; size: .; V: TRBV19; J: TRBJ2-2; DNA: TGTGCCAGTAGTATAGCGCTAGTTATGTCGGCGGATACCGGGGAGCTGTTTTTT; CDR3: CASSIALVMSADTGELFF
D: .; size: .; V: TRBV5-5; J: TRBJ1-3; DNA: TGTGCCAGCAGCCTTGGCACGGGGAACACCATATATTTT; CDR3: CASSLGTGNTIYF
D: .; size: .; V: TRBV7-2; J: TRBJ1-5; DNA: TGTGCCAGCAGCTTAGGCGGAGGGGGGGGACGTCAGCCCCAGCATTTT; CDR3: CASSLGGGGGRQPQHF
D: .; size: .; V: TRBV7-9; J: TRBJ2-2; DNA: TGTGCCAGCAGCCCCCGGGGAGGTTCGAACACCGGGGAGCTGTTTTTT; CDR3: CASSPRGGSNTGELFF
D: TRBD1; size: many; V: TRBV11-2; J: TRBJ1-3; DNA: TGTGCCAGCAGGGACAGGGCGAACTCTGGAAACACCATATATTTT; CDR3: CASRDRANSGNTIYF
D: .; size: .; V: TRBV14; J: TRBJ1-1; DNA: TGTGCCAGCAGCCGGCGTTTGGGCTGGGGGGACACTGAAGCTTTCTTT; CDR3: CASSRRLGWGDTEAFF
D: TRBD2; size: .; V: TRBV19; J: TRBJ2-2; DNA: TGTGCCAGTAGTATCCGTGGGCGGGGGGGCCACGGGGAGCTGTTTTTT; CDR3: CASSIRGRGGHGELFF
D: TRBD2; size: .; V: TRBV4-3; J: TRBJ2-3; DNA: TGCGCCAGCAGCCAACAACTAGCGGGGGGCACAGATACGCAGTATTTT; CDR3: CASSQQLAGGTDTQYF
D: .; size: .; V: TRBV2; J: TRBJ1-4; DNA: TGTGCCAGCATCCAGGGCCTAATTATGCGGGAAAAACTGTTTTTT; CDR3: CASIQGLIMREKLFF
D: TRBD1; size: .; V: TRBV29-1; J: TRBJ1-2; DNA: TGCAGCGTTTTCCGGGACAGTAGCTATGGCTACACCTTC; CDR3: CSVFRDSSYGYTF
D: TRBD1; size: .; V: TRBV7-3; J: TRBJ1-6; DNA: TGTGCCAGCAGCTTCGGGACAGATAATTCACCCCTCCACTTT; CDR3: CASSFGTDNSPLHF
D: .; size: .; V: TRBV2; J: TRBJ2-3; DNA: TGTGCCAGCAGGCGGGGGCCCACAGATACGCAGTATTTT; CDR3: CASRRGPTDTQYF
D: TRBD2; size: once; V: TRBV5-4; J: TRBJ2-7; DNA: TGTGCCAGCAGTTCCGTTCCGGGACTAGCGGGGTACGAGCAGTACTTC; CDR3: CASSSVPGLAGYEQYF
D: TRBD2; size: .; V: TRBV7-8; J: TRBJ2-2; DNA: TGTGCCAGCAGCTTAGCGGGGGGGACGGGGAGCACCGGGGAGCTGTTTTTT; CDR3: CASSLAGGTGSTGELFF
D: .; size: .; V: TRBV6-5; J: TRBJ2-7; DNA: TGTGCCAGCAGTTACGTAAGGACAGTCTCCTACGAGCAGTACTTC; CDR3: CASSYVRTVSYEQYF
D: TRBD1; size: .; V: TRBV18; J: TRBJ1-1; DNA: TGTGCCAGCTCAGCACGACAGGGCCTGAACACTGAAGCTTTCTTT; CDR3: CASSARQGLNTEAFF
D: TRBD1; size: .; V: TRBV27; J: TRBJ2-1; DNA: TGTGCCAGCAGTTACGCACAGGGGGTTGAGTCCTACAATGAGCAGTTCTTC; CDR3: CASSYAQGVESYNEQFF
D: TRBD1; size: .; V: TRBV15; J: TRBJ1-2; DNA: TGTGCCACCAGCAGAGTTGCCCCGGGACAGGGGGCCGGCTACACCTTC; CDR3: CATSRVAPGQGAGYTF
D: TRBD1; size: .; V: TRBV6-5; J: TRBJ1-5; DNA: TGTGCCAGCAGATTCAACAGGGGCCCTAATCAGCCCCAGCATTTT; CDR3: CASRFNRGPNQPQHF
D: .; size: .; V: TRBV5-1; J: TRBJ1-1; DNA: TGCGCCAGCAGCTTGGGCGGGTTTATGGCTTTCTTT; CDR3: CASSLGGFMAFF
D: .; size: .; V: TRBV6-6; J: TRBJ1-6; DNA: TGTGCCAGCACCCAAGGAGGGGAACGAGGGTCACCCCTCCACTTT; CDR3: CASTQGGERGSPLHF
D: .; size: .; V: TRBV7-8; J: TRBJ1-5; DNA: TGTGCCAGCAGCTTAGGGGGGGAGTCAGCCCAGCATTTT; CDR3: CASSLGGESAQHF
D: TRBD2; size: once; V: TRBV5-4; J: TRBJ2-5; DNA: TGTGCCAGCAGACTAGCGGGGGGGTACCAAGAGACCCAGTACTTC; CDR3: CASRLAGGYQETQYF
D: TRBD1; size: .; V: TRBV15; J: TRBJ2-2; DNA: TGTGCCACCAGCAGACCACAAGGGGGACAGGGAATTGGGTACACCGGGGAGCTGTTTTTT; CDR3: CATSRPQGGQGIGYTGELFF
D: .; size: .; V: TRBV4-2; J: TRBJ1-1; DNA: TGTGCCAGCAGCCAAGGGGGGGTCCGGACTGAAGCTTTCTTT; CDR3: CASSQGGVRTEAFF